This T cell receptor (beta chain) originates from a study of cytomegalovirus exposure and HLA in healthy donors. Findings and limits, study-wide: DRB1 showed the most TCR associations and HLA-C the fewest in a later analysis, as rates varied by HLA locus. It is likely that the observed cluster of highly shared sequence variants was a sequencing artifact. Investigators reported 164 TCR beta chains as tied to cytomegalovirus. Presence/absence analyses supposed approximately even sequencing depth among donors.

CDR1 is GTSNPN and CDR2 is SVGIG in the germline V gene (reference sequence). The CDR3 runs 14 residues. V was trimmed by 1 base and J by 5 bases, leaving 14 bases between them. This clone was seen a few times. The antigen is not known. The PCR had 60 Vbeta and 13 Jbeta primers. Assay: immunoSEQ multiplex PCR; the TCRdb copy retains only in-frame clones and omits some. Among over 140,000 clones listed, 80% were seen once. The chain recombines TRBV30 with TRBJ1-2; no firm D call. What was sequenced was PBMCs. This receptor was taken from a man aged 50-59 years in good health and CMV-seronegative. CDR3 in DNA: TGTGCCTGGAGTGAGTCTGGGAGTGGGTATGGCTACACCTTC. Its protein product is CAWSESGSGYGYTF.